The rows below give T cell receptor beta chains drawn from one sample of a study of radiotherapy plus CTLA-4 blockade in lung cancer. TCRdb keeps only in-frame clones here, not all; method: immunoSEQ multiplex PCR. The sample comprises roughly 76,000 clones, nearly 75% of which are singletons, and roughly a tenth rests with the top ten. The specimen comprised peripheral blood, sampled from a patient treated with radiotherapy plus ipilimumab. The receptor source for this set is a human donor with non-small cell lung cancer whose response to radiotherapy plus ipilimumab could not be evaluated. The CDR3 runs from the conserved cysteine through the conserved F or W. The D gene is left open where the match is weak. The size entry is marked missing in some rows and otherwise reads once, few, many or a size class.

-	TRBV27	TRBJ2-1	TRBD2	TGTGCCAGCAGTTTCGGGACTAGTCGCAATGAGCAGTTCTTC	CASSFGTSRNEQFF
-	TRBV14	TRBJ2-2	-	TGTGCCAGCAGCCAGGGCCTGAGGGCTACCGGGGAGCTGTTTTTT	CASSQGLRATGELFF
-	TRBV6-6	TRBJ2-7	TRBD1	TGTGCTAGCAGTTACAGCAGGACAGGTCCCTACGAGCAGTACTTC	CASSYSRTGPYEQYF
few	TRBV5-4	TRBJ1-2	TRBD1	TGTGCCAGCAGCTTGTGGTCACGGGGACGGGACAGGGGATACTATGGCTACACCTTC	CASSLWSRGRDRGYYGYTF
-	TRBV13	TRBJ2-5	TRBD1	TGTGCCAGCAGCCCCCGGGACAGCCCAGGGGAGACCCAGTACTTC	CASSPRDSPGETQYF
-	TRBV6-4	TRBJ2-3	-	TGTGCCAGTAGCAGGGTCCTTAGCACAGATACGCAGTATTTT	CASSRVLSTDTQYF
-	TRBV29-1	TRBJ1-2	TRBD1	TGCAGCGCCGGGACAGGGCTCGGCTACACCTTC	CSAGTGLGYTF
-	TRBV6-6	TRBJ1-1	-	TGTGCCAGCAGAGATCAGGGGACGGGGATAGGCACTGAAGCTTTCTTT	CASRDQGTGIGTEAFF
-	TRBV7-2	TRBJ2-7	-	TGTGCCAGCAGCTTAGATTTGGCTTCCTACGAGCAGTACTTC	CASSLDLASYEQYF
-	TRBV19	TRBJ1-5	-	TGTGCCAGTAGTATCCTCCGACAGGCCAATCAGCCCCAGCATTTT	CASSILRQANQPQHF
-	TRBV27	TRBJ2-7	TRBD1	TGTGCCAGCTCCCTAGGGGGACAGGCGCTCCTCGAGCAGTACTTC	CASSLGGQALLEQYF
-	TRBV21-1	TRBJ2-3	-	TGTGCCAGCGGGACAGGGAGCACAGATACGCAGTATTTT	CASGTGSTDTQYF
once	TRBV9	TRBJ2-3	TRBD2	TGTGCCAGCAGCGTAGTAACTAGCGGAGATACGCAGTATTTT	CASSVVTSGDTQYF
-	TRBV15	TRBJ1-5	-	TGTGCCACCCGTCTCTCGGGTCCTAGCAATCAGCCCCAGCATTTT	CATRLSGPSNQPQHF
-	TRBV5-1	TRBJ2-7	TRBD1	TGCGCCAGCAGCTTGTGGCCGGGACAGGGCTACGAGCAGTACTTC	CASSLWPGQGYEQYF
-	TRBV7-6	TRBJ2-7	TRBD1	TGTGCCAGCAGTCAGGGGGTTTGGGAGCAGTACTTC	CASSQGVWEQYF